This TCR beta chain was profiled in a study of T cells in Graves' hyperthyroidism and ophthalmopathy. Study observations and caveats: Blood shared most expanded thyroid clonotypes above 0.001. The model made its ophthalmopathy prediction, and onset followed a median 6.5 months later.

With regard to this clonotype: Its antigen is undetermined.

Graves' hyperthyroidism was deemed stable absent ophthalmopathy progression within 18 months. The investigators amplified TCR beta CDR3 regions from RNA transcripts. A set of HTBI primers served as the primers for a first-round RT-PCR of the TCR CDR3. In TCRdb, the multiplex PCR reads were re-called with MiXCR into one record per CDR3 protein. This sample has around 560,000 distinct CDR3 sequences, with around 15% found just once. CDR1 SEHNR and CDR2 FQNEAQ come from the germline V gene (reference sequence). This CDR3 comprises 15 residues. V shed 5 bases, J shed 1 base, and the junction held 5 bases outside the gene matches.

The receptor's source is a woman younger than 30 with Graves' hyperthyroidism. Sequenced: blood. The chain uses TRBV7-9 and TRBJ1-1, with 9 nucleotides matching TRBD1. The CDR3 DNA reads as TGTGCCAGCAGCCTCGGGACAGGGAAGAACACTGAAGCTTTCTTT. It specifies CASSLGTGKNTEAFF.